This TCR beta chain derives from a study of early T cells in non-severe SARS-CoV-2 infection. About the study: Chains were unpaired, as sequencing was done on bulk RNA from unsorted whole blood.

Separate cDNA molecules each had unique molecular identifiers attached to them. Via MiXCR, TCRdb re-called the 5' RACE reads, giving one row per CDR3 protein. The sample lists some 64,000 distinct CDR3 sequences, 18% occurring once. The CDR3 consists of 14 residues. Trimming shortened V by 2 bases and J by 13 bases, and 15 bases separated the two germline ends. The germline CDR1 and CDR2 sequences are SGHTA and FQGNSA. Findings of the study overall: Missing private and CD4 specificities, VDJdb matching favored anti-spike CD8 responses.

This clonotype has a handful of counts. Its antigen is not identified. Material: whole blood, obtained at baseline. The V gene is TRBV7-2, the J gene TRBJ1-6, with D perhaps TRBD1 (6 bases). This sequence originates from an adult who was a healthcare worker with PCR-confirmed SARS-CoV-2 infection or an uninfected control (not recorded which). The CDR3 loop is CASSLIGGAPPLHF. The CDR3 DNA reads TGTGCCAGCAGCTTAATCGGGGGCGCGCCGCCCCTCCACTTT.